This T cell receptor (beta chain) is drawn from a study of cytomegalovirus exposure and HLA in healthy donors. On this clone itself: Its antigen is not identified.

General study results and limits: Most CMV-associated TCR beta chains were later found to appear HLA-restricted. It has been reported that TCR beta sequences accurately predicted the HLA-A and HLA-B alleles of most subjects. TCR beta V segments were, for the most part, productive about 87% or about 30% of the time in an earlier analysis.

Germline lookup yields CDR1 ENHRY and CDR2 SYGVKD. The CDR3 is 13 residues long. The V and J ends lost 4 bases and 4 bases respectively, with 10 bases between them. The PCR ran on 60 Vbeta and 13 Jbeta primers. Using immunoSEQ multiplex PCR, the repertoire was profiled, and TCRdb retains in-frame clones only, with some absent. The sample contains about 120,000 clones, over 60% of which appear only once. The receptor was isolated from a woman in her sixties or seventies in good health and CMV-seropositive. Sequencing was performed on PBMCs. This sequence joins TRBV10-3 and TRBJ1-2, with D maybe TRBD1 (6 bases). The DNA for the CDR3 is TGTGCCATCAGTGCAGGGGTTTCCTATGGCTACACCTTC. Encoded protein: CAISAGVSYGYTF.